The present T cell receptor beta chain was sequenced within a study of blood T cell repertoires in COVID-19. Whole-study context: COVID-19 samples from acute and convalescent phases originated in the United States, Italy and Spain. T cells, B-cell-depleted T cells, or PBMCs provided the cDNA or gDNA that served as material.

There are a few counts of this clone. Patients from Seattle were sampled longitudinally, starting during active infection. This CDR3 contains 15 residues. J lost 6 bases, V lost 0 bases, and 3 bases had no gene match. Germline CDR1 is MRHNA and CDR2 is SNTAGT. Original data processing: Counts of nucleated cells, estimated from reference gene primer amplification, were obtained. Repertoires were generated with immunoSEQ multiplex PCR, while TCRdb's copy carries only in-frame clones and drops some. V and J calls and clone size are as listed in that table; D and trimming were resolved from the DNA. The sample yields 310,000 or so clones, approximately 90% seen once.

The clonotype comes from a man aged 25-45 years with COVID-19, enrolled during active disease. Sequenced input: peripheral blood. This chain connects TRBV6-4 to TRBJ2-1, with 9 positions matching TRBD1. The CDR3 sequence: CASSDSETGGNEQFF. Written as DNA, the CDR3 is TGTGCCAGCAGTGACTCAGAGACAGGGGGCAATGAGCAGTTCTTC.